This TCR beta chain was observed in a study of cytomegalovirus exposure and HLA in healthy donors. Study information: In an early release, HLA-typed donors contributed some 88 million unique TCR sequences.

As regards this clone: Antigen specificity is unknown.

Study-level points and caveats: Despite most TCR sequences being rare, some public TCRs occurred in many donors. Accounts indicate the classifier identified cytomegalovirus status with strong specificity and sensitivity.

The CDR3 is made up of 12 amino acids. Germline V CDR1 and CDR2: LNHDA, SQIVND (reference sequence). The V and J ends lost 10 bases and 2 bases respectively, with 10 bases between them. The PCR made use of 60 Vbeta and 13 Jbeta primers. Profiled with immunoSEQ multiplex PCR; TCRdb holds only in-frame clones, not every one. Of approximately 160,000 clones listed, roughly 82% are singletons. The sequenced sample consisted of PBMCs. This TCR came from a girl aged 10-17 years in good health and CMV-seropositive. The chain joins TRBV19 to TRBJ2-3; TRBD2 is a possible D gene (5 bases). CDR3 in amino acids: CATGLATDTQYF. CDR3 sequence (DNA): TGTGCCACCGGACTCGCCACAGATACGCAGTATTTT.